This TCR beta chain was sequenced during a study of blood T cells in healthy people across ages. The use of a sample-barcoded 5' primer and a J-beta primer mix characterized a second PCR of about 6 to 12 cycles. TCRdb ran MiXCR on the 5' RACE reads and lists one entry per CDR3 protein. The table shows roughly 680,000 distinct CDR3 sequences, with roughly half occurring only once. The sample was blood. The source of this sequence is a woman at least 80 years old in good health.

The CDR3, as DNA: TGCGCCAGCAGCCCCGGAGCAGGGCAGGAGGGCTACACCTTC. Its protein product is CASSPGAGQEGYTF. This chain connects TRBV5-1 to TRBJ1-2; D possibly corresponds to TRBD1 (5 bases). In germline, CDR1 is SGHRS, CDR2 YFSETQ. Trimming stripped 4 bases from V and 8 bases from J, with 18 bases between. The CDR3 is 14 residues long.